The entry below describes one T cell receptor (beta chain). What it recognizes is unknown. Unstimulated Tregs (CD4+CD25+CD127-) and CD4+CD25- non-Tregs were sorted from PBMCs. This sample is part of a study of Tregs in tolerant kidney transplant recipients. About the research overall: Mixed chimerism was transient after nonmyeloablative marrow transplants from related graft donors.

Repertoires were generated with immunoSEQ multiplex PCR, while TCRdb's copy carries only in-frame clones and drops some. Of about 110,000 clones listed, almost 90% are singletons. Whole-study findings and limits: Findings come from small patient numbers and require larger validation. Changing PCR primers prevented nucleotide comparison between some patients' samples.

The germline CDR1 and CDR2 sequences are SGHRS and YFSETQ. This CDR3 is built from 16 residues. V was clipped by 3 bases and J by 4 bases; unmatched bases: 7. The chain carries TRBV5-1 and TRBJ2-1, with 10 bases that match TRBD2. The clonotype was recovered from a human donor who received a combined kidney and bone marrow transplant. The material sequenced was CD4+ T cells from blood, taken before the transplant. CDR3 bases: TGCGCCAGCAGCTCAACCGGGACTAGCGCTTACAATGAGCAGTTCTTC. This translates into CASSSTGTSAYNEQFF.